This T cell receptor (beta chain) was captured in a study of lymphopenia after photon versus proton radiotherapy. A word on this clone: Its target is not known.

Germline lookup yields CDR1 SGHAT and CDR2 FQNNGV. The trim removed 7 bases at V and 10 bases at J, leaving 12 bases unmatched. CDR3 length: 15 amino acids. Findings and limits, study-wide: In patients who died, overall survival fell as post-nadir TCR diversity dropped more.

Produced via immunoSEQ multiplex PCR; TCRdb's table is partial and in-frame only. The sample lists some 40,000 clones; more than 70% were seen once. The rearrangement links TRBV11-2 to TRBJ2-1, with 11 bases matching TRBD2. Specimen: peripheral blood, collected from a patient treated with proton-based radiotherapy. The clonotype was recovered from a woman in her seventies with pancreatic cancer. Some clones in this sample may be carry-over from other donors' samples. The CDR3 bases are TGTGCCAGCACCACACGCGGGACTAGCGGTAAGGAGCAGTTCTTC. Translated, it gives CASTTRGTSGKEQFF.